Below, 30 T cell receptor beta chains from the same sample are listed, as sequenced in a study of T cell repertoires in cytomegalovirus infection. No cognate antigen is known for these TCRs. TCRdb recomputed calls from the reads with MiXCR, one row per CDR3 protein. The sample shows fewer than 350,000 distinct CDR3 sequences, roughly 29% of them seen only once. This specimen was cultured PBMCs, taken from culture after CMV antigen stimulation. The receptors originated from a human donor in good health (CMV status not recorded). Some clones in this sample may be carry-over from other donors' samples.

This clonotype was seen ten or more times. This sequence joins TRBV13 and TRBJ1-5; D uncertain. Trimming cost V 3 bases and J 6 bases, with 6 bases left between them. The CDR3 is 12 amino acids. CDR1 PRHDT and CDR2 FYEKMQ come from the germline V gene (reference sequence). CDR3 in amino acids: CASSLLGQPQHF. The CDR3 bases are TGTGCCAGCAGCTTGTTAGGTCAGCCCCAGCATTTT.

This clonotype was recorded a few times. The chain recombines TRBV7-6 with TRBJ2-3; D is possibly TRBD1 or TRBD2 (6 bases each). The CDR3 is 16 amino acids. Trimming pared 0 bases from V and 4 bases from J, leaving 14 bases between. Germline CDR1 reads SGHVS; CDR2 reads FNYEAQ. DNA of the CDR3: TGTGCCAGCAGCTTAGCAGGGGGGAATGGGTCAGATACGCAGTATTTT. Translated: CASSLAGGNGSDTQYF.

Here the CDR3 reads CSASKGAWGYTF. DNA for the CDR3: TGCAGTGCCAGCAAAGGGGCCTGGGGCTACACCTTC. The chain is built from TRBV20-1 and TRBJ1-2, with D tentatively TRBD1 (5 bases). Germline CDR1 reads DFQATT; CDR2 reads SNEGSKA (reference sequence). There are 12 residues in the CDR3. V lost 6 bases and J lost 8, with 16 bases in between.

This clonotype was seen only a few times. This chain's CDR3 is CASSPQRGSYNEQFF. The DNA of the CDR3 is TGTGCCAGCAGCCCTCAGCGGGGCTCCTACAATGAGCAGTTCTTC. The chain couples TRBV7-6 to TRBJ2-1; 7 bases fit TRBD2. Germline V lookup: CDR1 SGHVS, CDR2 FNYEAQ. This CDR3 is 15 amino acids long. With V trimmed by 5 bases and J by 0 bases, 4 bases remained unmatched.

This CDR3 reads CASSARTSGNDNEQFF. CDR3 sequence (DNA): TGTGCCAGCAGCGCCCGGACTAGCGGGAACGACAATGAGCAGTTCTTC. The chain carries TRBV11-3 and TRBJ2-1; 12 bases are a match to TRBD2. The CDR3 runs to 16 residues. V lost 5 bases, J lost 5 bases, and 7 bases stayed unmatched. Germline loops: CDR1 SGHNT, CDR2 YENEEA.

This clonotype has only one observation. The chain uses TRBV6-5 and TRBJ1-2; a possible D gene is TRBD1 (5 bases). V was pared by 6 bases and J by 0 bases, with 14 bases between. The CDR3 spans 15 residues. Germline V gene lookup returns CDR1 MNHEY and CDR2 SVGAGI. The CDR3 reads CASRGLGGTNYGYTF. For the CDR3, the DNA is TGTGCCAGCAGGGGGCTTGGGGGGACTAACTATGGCTACACCTTC.

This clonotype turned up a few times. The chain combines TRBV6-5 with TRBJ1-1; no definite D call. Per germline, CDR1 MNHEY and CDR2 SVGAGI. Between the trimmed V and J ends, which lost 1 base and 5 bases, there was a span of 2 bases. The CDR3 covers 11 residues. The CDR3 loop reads CASSYLTEAFF. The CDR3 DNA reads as TGTGCCAGCAGTTACTTGACTGAAGCTTTCTTT.

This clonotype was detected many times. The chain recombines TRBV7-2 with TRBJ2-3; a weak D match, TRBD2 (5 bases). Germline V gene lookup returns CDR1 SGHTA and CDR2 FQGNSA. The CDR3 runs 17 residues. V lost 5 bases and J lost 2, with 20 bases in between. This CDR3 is CASSPADSPSFTDTQYF. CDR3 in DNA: TGTGCCAGCAGCCCAGCGGACTCTCCGAGCTTCACAGATACGCAGTATTTT. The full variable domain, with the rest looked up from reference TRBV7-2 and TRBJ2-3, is GAGVSQSPSNKVTEKGKDVELRCDPISGHTALYWYRQSLGQGLEFLIYFQGNSAPDKSGLPSDRFSAERTGGSVSTLTIQRTQQEDSAVYLCASSPADSPSFTDTQYFGPGTRLTVL.

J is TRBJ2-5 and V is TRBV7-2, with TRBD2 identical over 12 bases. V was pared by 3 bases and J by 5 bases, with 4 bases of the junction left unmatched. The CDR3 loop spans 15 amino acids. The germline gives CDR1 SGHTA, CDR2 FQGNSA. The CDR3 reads CASSFTSGGLETQYF. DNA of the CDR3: TGTGCCAGCAGCTTCACTAGCGGGGGGCTGGAGACCCAGTACTTC. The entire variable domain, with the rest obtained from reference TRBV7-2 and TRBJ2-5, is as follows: GAGVSQSPSNKVTEKGKDVELRCDPISGHTALYWYRQSLGQGLEFLIYFQGNSAPDKSGLPSDRFSAERTGGSVSTLTIQRTQQEDSAVYLCASSFTSGGLETQYFGPGTRLLVL.

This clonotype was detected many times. CDR3 in DNA: TGTGCCAGCAGCGTTATTATGGGAAGCTCCTACAATGAGCAGTTCTTC. It translates to CASSVIMGSSYNEQFF. The chain uses TRBV7-6 and TRBJ2-1; D unclear. The CDR3 runs to 16 residues. V gave up 5 bases and J gave up 0 bases, with 14 bases separating them. Germline CDR1 and CDR2: SGHVS and FNYEAQ.

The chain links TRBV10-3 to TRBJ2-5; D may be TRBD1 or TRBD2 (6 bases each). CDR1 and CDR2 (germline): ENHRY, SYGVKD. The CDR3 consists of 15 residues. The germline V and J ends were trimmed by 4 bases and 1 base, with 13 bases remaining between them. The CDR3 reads CAISATRGPQETQYF. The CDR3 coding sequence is TGTGCCATCAGTGCGACCCGGGGGCCCCAAGAGACCCAGTACTTC.

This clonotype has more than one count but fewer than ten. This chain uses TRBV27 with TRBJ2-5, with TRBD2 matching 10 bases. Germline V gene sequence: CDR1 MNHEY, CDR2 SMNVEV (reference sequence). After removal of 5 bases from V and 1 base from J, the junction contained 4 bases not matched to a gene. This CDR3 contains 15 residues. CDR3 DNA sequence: TGTGCCAGCAGTCATCAGCGGGAGGGCCAAGAGACCCAGTACTTC. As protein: CASSHQREGQETQYF.

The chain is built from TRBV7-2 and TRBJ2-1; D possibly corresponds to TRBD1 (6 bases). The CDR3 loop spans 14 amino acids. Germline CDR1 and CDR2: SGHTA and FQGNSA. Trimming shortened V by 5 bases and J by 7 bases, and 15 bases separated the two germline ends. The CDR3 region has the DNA TGTGCCAGCAGCGCCGGGACAAACGTAAATGAGCAGTTCTTC. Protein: CASSAGTNVNEQFF.

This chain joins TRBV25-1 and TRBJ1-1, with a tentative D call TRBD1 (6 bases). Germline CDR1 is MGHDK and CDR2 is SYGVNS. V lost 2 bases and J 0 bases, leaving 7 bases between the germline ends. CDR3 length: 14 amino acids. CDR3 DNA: TGTGCCAGCAGTGAAACAGGGCTGAACACTGAAGCTTTCTTT. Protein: CASSETGLNTEAFF.

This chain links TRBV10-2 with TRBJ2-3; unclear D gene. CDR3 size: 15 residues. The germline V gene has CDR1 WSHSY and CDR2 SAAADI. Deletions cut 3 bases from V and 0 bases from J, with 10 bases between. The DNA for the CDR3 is TGCGCCAGCAGTGATCGTGGTCATAGCACAGATACGCAGTATTTT. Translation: CASSDRGHSTDTQYF.

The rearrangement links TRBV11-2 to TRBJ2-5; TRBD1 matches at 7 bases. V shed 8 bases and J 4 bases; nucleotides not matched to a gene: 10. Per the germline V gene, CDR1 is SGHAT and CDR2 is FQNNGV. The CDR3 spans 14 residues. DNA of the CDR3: TGTGCCAGCCTTTCCAACAGGGGTGGAGAGACCCAGTACTTC. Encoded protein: CASLSNRGGETQYF.

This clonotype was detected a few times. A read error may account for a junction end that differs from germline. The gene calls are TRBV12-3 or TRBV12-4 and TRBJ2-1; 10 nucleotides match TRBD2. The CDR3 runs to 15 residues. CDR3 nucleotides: TGTGCCAGCAGTATAGCGGGAGGCCCCTACAATGAGCAGTTCTTC. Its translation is CASSIAGGPYNEQFF.

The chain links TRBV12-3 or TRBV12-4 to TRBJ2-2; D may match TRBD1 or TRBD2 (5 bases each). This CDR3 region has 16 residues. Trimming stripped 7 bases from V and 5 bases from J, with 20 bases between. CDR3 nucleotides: TGTGCCAGCATCACGAATTGGGGGAGAGGAACCGGGGAGCTGTTTTTT. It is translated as CASITNWGRGTGELFF.

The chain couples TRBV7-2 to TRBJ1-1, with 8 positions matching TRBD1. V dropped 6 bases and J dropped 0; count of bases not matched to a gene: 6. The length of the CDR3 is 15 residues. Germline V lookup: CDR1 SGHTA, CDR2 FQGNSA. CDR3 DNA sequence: TGTGCCAGCAGGGCAGGGGGCAACATGAACACTGAAGCTTTCTTT. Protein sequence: CASRAGGNMNTEAFF.

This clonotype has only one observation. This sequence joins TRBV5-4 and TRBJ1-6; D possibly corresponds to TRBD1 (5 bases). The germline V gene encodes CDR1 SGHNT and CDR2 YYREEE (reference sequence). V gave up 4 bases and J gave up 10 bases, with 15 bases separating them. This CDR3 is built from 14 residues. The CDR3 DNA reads TGTGCCAGCAGCCAGGACACGGGGAAATCACCCCTCCACTTT. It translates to CASSQDTGKSPLHF. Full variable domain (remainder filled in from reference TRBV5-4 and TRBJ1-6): ETGVTQSPTHLIKTRGQQVTLRCSSQSGHNTVSWYQQALGQGPQFIFQYYREEENGRGNFPPRFSGLQFPNYSSELNVNALELDDSALYLCASSQDTGKSPLHFGNGTRLTVT.

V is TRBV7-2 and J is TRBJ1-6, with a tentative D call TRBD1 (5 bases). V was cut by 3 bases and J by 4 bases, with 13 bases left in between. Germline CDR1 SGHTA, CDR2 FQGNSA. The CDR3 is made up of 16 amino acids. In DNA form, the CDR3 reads TGTGCCAGCAGCTTGACCTTGGGGGGGTATAATTCACCCCTCCACTTT. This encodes CASSLTLGGYNSPLHF.

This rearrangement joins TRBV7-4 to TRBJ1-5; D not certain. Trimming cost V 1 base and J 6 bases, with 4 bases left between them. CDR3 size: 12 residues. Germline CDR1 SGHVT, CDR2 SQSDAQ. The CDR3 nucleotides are TGTGCCAGCAGCTTAGATTTTCAGCCCCAGCATTTT. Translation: CASSLDFQPQHF.

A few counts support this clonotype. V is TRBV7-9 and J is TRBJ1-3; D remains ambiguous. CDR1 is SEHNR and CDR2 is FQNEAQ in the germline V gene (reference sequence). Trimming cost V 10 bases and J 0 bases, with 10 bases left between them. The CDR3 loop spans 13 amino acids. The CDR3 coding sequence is TGTGCCACCTCCCTAACCTCTGGAAACACCATATATTTT. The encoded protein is CATSLTSGNTIYF.

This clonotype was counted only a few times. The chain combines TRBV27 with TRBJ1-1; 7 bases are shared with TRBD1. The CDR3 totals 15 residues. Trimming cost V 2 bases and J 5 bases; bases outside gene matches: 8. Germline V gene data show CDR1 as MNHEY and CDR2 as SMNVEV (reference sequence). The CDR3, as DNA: TGTGCCAGCAGTTTAGTAGGGGGCGGGAGGACTGAAGCTTTCTTT. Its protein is CASSLVGGGRTEAFF.

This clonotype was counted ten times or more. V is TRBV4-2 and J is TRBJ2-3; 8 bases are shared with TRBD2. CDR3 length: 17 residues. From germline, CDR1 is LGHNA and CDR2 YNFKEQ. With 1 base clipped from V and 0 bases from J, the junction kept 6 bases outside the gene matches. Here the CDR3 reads CASSQARAGGSTDTQYF. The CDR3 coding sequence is TGTGCCAGCAGCCAAGCCCGTGCGGGGGGAAGCACAGATACGCAGTATTTT.

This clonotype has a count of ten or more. As DNA, the CDR3 is TGTGCCAGCAGCTTAGCACCACAGGGACCCGGGGAGCTGTTTTTT. Its translation: CASSLAPQGPGELFF. The V and J genes are TRBV7-2 and TRBJ2-2; TRBD1 might be the D (6 bases). Germline V gene data show CDR1 as SGHTA and CDR2 as FQGNSA. CDR3 length: 15 amino acids. V dropped 0 bases and J dropped 6 bases, with 11 bases sitting between them.

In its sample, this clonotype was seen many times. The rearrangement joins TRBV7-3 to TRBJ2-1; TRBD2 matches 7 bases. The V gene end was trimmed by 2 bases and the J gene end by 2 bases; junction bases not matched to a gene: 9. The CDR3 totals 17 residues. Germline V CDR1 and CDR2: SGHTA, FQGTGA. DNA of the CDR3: TGTGCCAGCAGCTTACGGCCCGGGACTACGCCCTACAATGAGCAGTTCTTC. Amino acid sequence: CASSLRPGTTPYNEQFF.

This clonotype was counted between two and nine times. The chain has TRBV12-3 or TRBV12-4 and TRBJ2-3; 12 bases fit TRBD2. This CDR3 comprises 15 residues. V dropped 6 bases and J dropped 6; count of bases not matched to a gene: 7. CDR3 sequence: CASRTSSGGADTQYF. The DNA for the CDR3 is TGTGCCAGCAGGACCTCTAGCGGGGGGGCGGATACGCAGTATTTT.

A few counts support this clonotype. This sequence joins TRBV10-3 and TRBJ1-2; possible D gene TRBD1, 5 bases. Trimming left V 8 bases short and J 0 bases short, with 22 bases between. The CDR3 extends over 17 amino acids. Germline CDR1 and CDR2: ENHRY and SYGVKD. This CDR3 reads CAIADGAAELTNYGYTF. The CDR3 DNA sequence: TGTGCCATCGCCGACGGGGCCGCGGAGCTAACTAACTATGGCTACACCTTC.

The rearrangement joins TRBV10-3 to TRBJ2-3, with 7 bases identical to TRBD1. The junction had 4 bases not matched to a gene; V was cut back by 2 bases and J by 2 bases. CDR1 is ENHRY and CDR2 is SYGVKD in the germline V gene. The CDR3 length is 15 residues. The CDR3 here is CAISEQGQPTDTQYF. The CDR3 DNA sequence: TGTGCCATCAGTGAGCAGGGACAGCCCACAGATACGCAGTATTTT.